The 14 T cell receptor beta chains listed next were all sequenced from one sample in a study of blood T cell repertoires in COVID-19. The repertoire was sequenced with immunoSEQ multiplex PCR; TCRdb's copy has only in-frame clones and lacks some. The table shows tens of thousands of clones, with 65% to 70% occurring only once. The sequencing sample was made of peripheral blood. Receptors were obtained from a human donor in a cohort sampled during active COVID-19.

This chain uses TRBV6-6 with TRBJ2-5; 8 bases are a match to TRBD1. Germline V gives CDR1 MNHNY, CDR2 SVGAGI (reference sequence). V was pared by 6 bases and J by 1 base, with 4 bases of the junction left unmatched. The CDR3 length is 14 residues. CDR3 protein: CASSPGGSQETQYF. The CDR3 DNA is TGTGCCAGCAGCCCAGGGGGCTCCCAAGAGACCCAGTACTTC.

This clone was counted a few times. V gene TRBV2 combines with J gene TRBJ2-7; 11 nucleotides align to TRBD1. Germline V gene data show CDR1 as SNHLY and CDR2 as FYNNEI. There are 15 residues in the CDR3. V shed 6 bases and J 3 bases; nucleotides not matched to a gene: 7. The CDR3 DNA follows: TGTGCCAGCAGGGAATTGGGGACAGGGGGCTACGAGCAGTACTTC. As protein: CASRELGTGGYEQYF.

This clone was picked up a small number of times. The chain recombines TRBV9 with TRBJ2-5, with D possibly being TRBD1 (6 bases). Germline assignment: CDR1 SGDLS and CDR2 YYNGEE. With 6 bases removed from V and 1 base from J, the gap between germline ends came to 16 bases. The CDR3 consists of 15 residues. DNA of the CDR3: TGTGCCAGCACCGCGAGGGACACAGCCCAAGAGACCCAGTACTTC. Protein product: CASTARDTAQETQYF.

The chain combines TRBV7-6 with TRBJ2-5; unclear D gene. V was cut by 2 bases and J by 0 bases, with 7 bases left in between. CDR1 and CDR2 (germline): SGHVS, FNYEAQ. The CDR3 covers 14 residues. The DNA of the CDR3 is TGTGCCAGCAGCTTATTTAGTAACCAAGAGACCCAGTACTTC. Translation: CASSLFSNQETQYF.

This clone occurred a few times. The V call is TRBV6-1, the J call TRBJ1-5, with D tentatively TRBD1 (6 bases). The length of the CDR3 is 16 residues. Trimming removed 3 bases from V and 2 bases from J, with 14 bases in between. From germline, CDR1 is MNHNS and CDR2 SASEGT. CDR3 nucleotides: TGTGCCAGCAGTGAGAGACCCTACAGGGGCAATCAGCCCCAGCATTTT. Residues: CASSERPYRGNQPQHF.

J is TRBJ2-1 and V is TRBV7-9; a possible D gene is TRBD2 (5 bases). Germline V gives CDR1 SEHNR, CDR2 FQNEAQ (reference sequence). CDR3 length: 14 amino acids. The germline V and J ends were trimmed by 0 bases and 9 bases, with 12 bases remaining between them. The CDR3 nucleotides read TGTGCCAGCAGCTTAGCGCATGGGCGGGCTGAGCAGTTCTTC. Translation: CASSLAHGRAEQFF.

V is TRBV11-2 and J is TRBJ1-3, with D perhaps matching TRBD1 (5 bases). The CDR3 runs 16 residues. The V and J ends lost 5 bases and 0 bases respectively, with 14 bases between them. Germline loops: CDR1 SGHAT, CDR2 FQNNGV. The CDR3 DNA follows: TGTGCCAGCAGCCTAGGGACGGGGTTCTCTGGAAACACCATATATTTT. Its translation: CASSLGTGFSGNTIYF.

The V gene is TRBV18, the J gene TRBJ2-7; D is perhaps TRBD1 (5 bases). Per germline, CDR1 KGHSH and CDR2 LQKENI. The CDR3 runs 15 residues. V was trimmed by 3 bases and J by 2 bases, leaving 14 bases between them. The CDR3 loop is CASSPMTAFAYEQYF. The CDR3 DNA follows: TGTGCCAGCTCACCTATGACAGCCTTCGCCTACGAGCAGTACTTC.

The V gene is TRBV25-1, the J gene TRBJ2-5, with 9 bases matching TRBD2. V shed 10 bases and J 6 bases; nucleotides not matched to a gene: 12. CDR1 is MGHDK, CDR2 SYGVNS, per germline. CDR3 length: 14 amino acids. The CDR3 sequence is CAMHGGRAEKTQYF. As DNA, the CDR3 is TGTGCCATGCACGGCGGGAGGGCCGAGAAGACCCAGTACTTC.

The CDR3: CASSADPRGEKLFF. The DNA for the CDR3 is TGTGCCAGCAGCGCGGACCCCAGGGGGGAAAAACTGTTTTTT. The chain has TRBV11-3 and TRBJ1-4, with 7 nucleotides matching TRBD1. The CDR3 spans 14 residues. V trimming: 5 bases; J trimming: 8 bases; junction bases outside the gene matches: 8. CDR1 is SGHNT and CDR2 is YENEEA in the germline V gene.

This clone turned up a few times. The rearrangement joins TRBV19 to TRBJ1-1; D gene unclear. Germline V gives CDR1 LNHDA, CDR2 SQIVND (reference sequence). This CDR3 is built from 14 residues. V was pared by 8 bases and J by 0 bases, with 13 bases between. CDR3 in amino acids: CASSRYFMNTEAFF. CDR3 coding DNA: TGTGCCAGTTCTCGCTACTTCATGAACACTGAAGCTTTCTTT.

This clone was picked up a small number of times. This rearrangement joins TRBV28 to TRBJ1-5, with a possible D match to TRBD1 (5 bases). The CDR3 runs 16 residues. Between the trimmed V and J ends, which lost 5 bases and 11 bases, there was a span of 25 bases. In germline, CDR1 is MDHEN, CDR2 SYDVKM. The CDR3 loop is CASSTSFQGASEAQHF. In nucleotides, the CDR3 is TGTGCCAGCAGTACCTCATTTCAGGGCGCTTCGGAAGCCCAGCATTTT.

This clone was detected only a few times. The genes are TRBV5-1 and TRBJ2-2; unclear D gene. Germline CDR1 SGHRS, CDR2 YFSETQ. Trimming removed 7 bases from V and 1 base from J, with 8 bases in between. The CDR3 spans 13 residues. In DNA, the CDR3 is TGCGCCAGCGAGTCAGGGAACACCGGGGAGCTGTTTTTT. Protein: CASESGNTGELFF.

Note on this clone: The same CDR3 is also encoded by other DNA sequences in this sample. The chain has TRBV6-5 and TRBJ1-2, with TRBD1 matching over 10 bases. The CDR3 totals 15 residues. J was trimmed by 1 base and V by 9 bases; bases with no gene match: 8. Germline V lookup: CDR1 MNHEY, CDR2 SVGAGI. The CDR3 sequence: CASSRTGGFNYGYTF. The CDR3 DNA reads as TGTGCCAGTAGTCGGACAGGGGGATTTAACTATGGCTACACCTTC.